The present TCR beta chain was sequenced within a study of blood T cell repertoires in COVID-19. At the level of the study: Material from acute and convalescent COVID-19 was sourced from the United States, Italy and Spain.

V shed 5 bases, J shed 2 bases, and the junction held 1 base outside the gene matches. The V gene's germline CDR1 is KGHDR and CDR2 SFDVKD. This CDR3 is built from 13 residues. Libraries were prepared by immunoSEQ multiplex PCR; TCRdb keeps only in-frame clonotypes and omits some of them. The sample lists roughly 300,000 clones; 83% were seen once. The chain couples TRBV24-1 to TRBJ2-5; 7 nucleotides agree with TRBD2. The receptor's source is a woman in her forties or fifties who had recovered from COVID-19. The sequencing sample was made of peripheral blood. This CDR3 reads CATSGRGQETQYF. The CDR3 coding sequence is TGTGCCACCAGTGGGCGGGGGCAAGAGACCCAGTACTTC.